The clone carrying this TCR beta chain was seen just once. What it binds is unknown. The method was immunoSEQ multiplex PCR; TCRdb's version includes in-frame clones alone and lacks a portion of them. Here the sample spans some 130,000 clones, 92% being singletons. The data originate from a study of T cell responses to AZD1222 COVID-19 vaccine. Whole-study results and caveats: Unmutated regions of variants are reportedly targeted by nearly half of spike-specific TCRs.

Germline CDR1 reads MNHEY; CDR2 reads SMNVEV (reference sequence). This CDR3 has 15 residues. The J segment lost 4 bases and the V segment lost 2 bases, leaving 6 bases of the junction unmatched. The sample was peripheral blood, taken 28 days after the second AZD1222 dose. The TCR was taken from an adult who received the AZD1222 COVID-19 vaccine. The J gene is TRBJ2-3, the V gene TRBV27; 7 bases line up with TRBD2. The CDR3 loop is CASSLRREMADTQYF. The CDR3 region has the DNA TGTGCCAGCAGTTTAAGGCGGGAGATGGCAGATACGCAGTATTTT.